This T cell receptor (beta chain) came from a study of blood T cell repertoires in COVID-19. In the study overall: The United States, Italy and Spain were the sources of the acute and convalescent COVID-19 samples.

TCRdb keeps only in-frame clones here, not all; method: immunoSEQ multiplex PCR. The sample contains about 68,000 clones, 87% of which appear only once. V was trimmed by 8 bases and J by 7 bases, leaving 17 bases between them. The V gene's germline CDR1 is MNHEY and CDR2 SVGAGI. The CDR3 extends over 14 amino acids. The specimen sequenced was peripheral blood. The sequence derives from a woman in her forties or fifties with COVID-19, enrolled during active disease. This chain uses TRBV6-5 with TRBJ1-4; no definite D call. CDR3 amino acids: CASRRRVGGEKLFF. The CDR3 region has the DNA TGTGCCAGCCGAAGGAGGGTCGGTGGTGAAAAACTGTTTTTT.